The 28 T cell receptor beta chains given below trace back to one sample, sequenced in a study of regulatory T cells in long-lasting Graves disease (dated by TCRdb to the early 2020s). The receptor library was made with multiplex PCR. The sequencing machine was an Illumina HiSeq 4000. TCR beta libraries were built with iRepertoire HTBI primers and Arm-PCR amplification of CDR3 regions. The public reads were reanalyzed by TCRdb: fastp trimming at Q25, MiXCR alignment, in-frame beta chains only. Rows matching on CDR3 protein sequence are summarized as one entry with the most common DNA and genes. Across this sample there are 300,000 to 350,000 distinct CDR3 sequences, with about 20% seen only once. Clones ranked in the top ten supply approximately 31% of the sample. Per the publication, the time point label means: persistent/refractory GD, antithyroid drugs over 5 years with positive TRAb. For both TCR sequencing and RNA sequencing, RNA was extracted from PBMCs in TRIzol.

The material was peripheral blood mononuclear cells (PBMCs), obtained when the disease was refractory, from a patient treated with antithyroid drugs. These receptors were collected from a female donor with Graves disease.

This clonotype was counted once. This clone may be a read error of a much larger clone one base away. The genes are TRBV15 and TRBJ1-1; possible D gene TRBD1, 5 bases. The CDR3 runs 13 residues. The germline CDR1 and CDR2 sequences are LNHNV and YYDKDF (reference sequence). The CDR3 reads CATGRGRATEAFF. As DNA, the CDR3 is TGTGCCACCGGCAGAGGCAGGGCCACTGAAGCTTTCTTT.

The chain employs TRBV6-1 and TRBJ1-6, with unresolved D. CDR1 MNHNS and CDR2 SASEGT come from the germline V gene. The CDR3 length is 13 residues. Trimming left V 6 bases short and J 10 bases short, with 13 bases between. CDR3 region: CASRIQVDSPLHF. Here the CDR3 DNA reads TGTGCCAGCAGAATTCAGGTGGACTCACCCCTCCACTTT.

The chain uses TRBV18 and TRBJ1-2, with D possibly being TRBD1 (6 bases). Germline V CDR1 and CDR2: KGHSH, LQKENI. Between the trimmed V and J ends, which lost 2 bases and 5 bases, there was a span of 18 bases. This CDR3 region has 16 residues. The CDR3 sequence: CASSPSRDISFYGYTF. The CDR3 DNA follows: TGTGCCAGCTCACCATCACGGGACATATCTTTTTATGGCTACACCTTC.

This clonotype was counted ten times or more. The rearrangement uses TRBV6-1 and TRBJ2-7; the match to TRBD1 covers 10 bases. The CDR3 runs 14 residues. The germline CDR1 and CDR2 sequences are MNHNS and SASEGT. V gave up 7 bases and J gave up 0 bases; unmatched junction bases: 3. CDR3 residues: CASKGTGASYEQYF. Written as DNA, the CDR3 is TGTGCCAGCAAAGGGACAGGGGCCTCCTACGAGCAGTACTTC.

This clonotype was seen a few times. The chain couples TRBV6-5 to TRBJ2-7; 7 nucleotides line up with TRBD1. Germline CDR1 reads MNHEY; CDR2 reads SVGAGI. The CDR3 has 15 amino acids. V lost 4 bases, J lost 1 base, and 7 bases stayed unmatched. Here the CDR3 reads CASSSPRQGSYEQYF. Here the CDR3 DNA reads TGTGCCAGCAGTTCCCCTCGACAGGGATCCTACGAGCAGTACTTC.

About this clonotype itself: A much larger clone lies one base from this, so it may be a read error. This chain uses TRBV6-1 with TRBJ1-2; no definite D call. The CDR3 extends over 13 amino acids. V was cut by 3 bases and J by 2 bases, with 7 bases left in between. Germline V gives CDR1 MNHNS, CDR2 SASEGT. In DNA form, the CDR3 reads TGTGCCAGCAGTGATAGACGGAACTATGGCTACACCTTC. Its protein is CASSDRRNYGYTF.

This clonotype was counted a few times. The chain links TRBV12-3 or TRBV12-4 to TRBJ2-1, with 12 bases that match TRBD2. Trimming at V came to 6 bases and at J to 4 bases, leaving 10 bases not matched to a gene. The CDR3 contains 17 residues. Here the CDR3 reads CASSPGTSGRHYNEQFF. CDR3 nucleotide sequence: TGTGCCAGCAGCCCTGGGACTAGCGGGCGCCATTACAATGAGCAGTTCTTC.

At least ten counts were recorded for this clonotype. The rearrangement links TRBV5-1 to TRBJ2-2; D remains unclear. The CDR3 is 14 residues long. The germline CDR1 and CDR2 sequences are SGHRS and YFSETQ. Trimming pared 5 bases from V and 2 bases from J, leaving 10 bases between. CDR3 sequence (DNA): TGCGCCAGCAGACCGGACGGTAACACCGGGGAGCTGTTTTTT. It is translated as CASRPDGNTGELFF.

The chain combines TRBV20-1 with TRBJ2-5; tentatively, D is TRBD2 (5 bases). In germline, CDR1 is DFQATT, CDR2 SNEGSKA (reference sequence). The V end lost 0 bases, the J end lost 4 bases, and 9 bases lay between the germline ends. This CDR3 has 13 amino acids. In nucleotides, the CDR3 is TGCAGTGCTAGAGAGGTGGGAGTAGAGACCCAGTACTTC. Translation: CSAREVGVETQYF.

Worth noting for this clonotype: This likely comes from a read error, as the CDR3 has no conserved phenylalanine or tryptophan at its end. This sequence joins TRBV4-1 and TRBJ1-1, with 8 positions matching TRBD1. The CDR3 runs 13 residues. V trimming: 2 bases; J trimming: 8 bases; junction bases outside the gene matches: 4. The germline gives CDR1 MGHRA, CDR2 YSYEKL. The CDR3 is CASSQTGGGEAFS. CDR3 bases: TGCGCCAGCAGCCAAACAGGGGGTGGGGAAGCTTTCTCT.

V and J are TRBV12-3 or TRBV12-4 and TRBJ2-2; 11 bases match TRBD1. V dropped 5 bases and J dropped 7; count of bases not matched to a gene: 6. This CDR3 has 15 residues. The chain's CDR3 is CASSKGQGEIGELFF. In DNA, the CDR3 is TGTGCCAGCAGTAAGGGACAGGGGGAGATCGGGGAGCTGTTTTTT.

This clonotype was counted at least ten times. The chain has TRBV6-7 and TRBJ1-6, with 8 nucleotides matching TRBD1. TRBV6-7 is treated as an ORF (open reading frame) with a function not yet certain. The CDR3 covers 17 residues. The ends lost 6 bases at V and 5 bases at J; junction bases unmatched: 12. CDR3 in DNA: TGTGCCAGCAGCTACAAGGACAGGGAGGGAAATAATTCACCCCTCCACTTT. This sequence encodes CASSYKDREGNNSPLHF.

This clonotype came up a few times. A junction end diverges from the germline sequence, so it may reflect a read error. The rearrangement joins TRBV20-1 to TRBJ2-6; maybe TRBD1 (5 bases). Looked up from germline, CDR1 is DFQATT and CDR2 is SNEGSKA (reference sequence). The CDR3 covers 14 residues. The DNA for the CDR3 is TGCAGTGCTCCGGATCACTCTGGGGCCAACGTCCTGGCTTTC. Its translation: CSAPDHSGANVLAF.

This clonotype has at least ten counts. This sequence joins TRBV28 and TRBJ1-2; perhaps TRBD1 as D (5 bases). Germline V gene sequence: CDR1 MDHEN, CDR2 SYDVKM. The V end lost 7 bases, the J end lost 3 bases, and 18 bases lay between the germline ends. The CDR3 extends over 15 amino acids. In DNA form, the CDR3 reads TGTGCCAGCACCGAGGGGCAGGGCATCCACTATGGCTACACCTTC. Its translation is CASTEGQGIHYGYTF.

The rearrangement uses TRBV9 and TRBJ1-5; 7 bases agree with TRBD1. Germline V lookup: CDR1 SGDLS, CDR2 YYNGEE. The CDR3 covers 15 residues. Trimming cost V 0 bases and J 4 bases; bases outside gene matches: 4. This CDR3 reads CASSVDAGGNQPQHF. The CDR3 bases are TGTGCCAGCAGCGTAGATGCAGGGGGTAATCAGCCCCAGCATTTT.

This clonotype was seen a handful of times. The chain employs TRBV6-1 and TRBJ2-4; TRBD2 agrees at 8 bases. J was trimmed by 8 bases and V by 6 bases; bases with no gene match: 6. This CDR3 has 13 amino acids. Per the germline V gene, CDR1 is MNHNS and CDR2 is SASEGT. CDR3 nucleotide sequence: TGTGCCAGCAGCTTCGGACTAGCCGACATTCAGTACTTC. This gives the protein CASSFGLADIQYF.

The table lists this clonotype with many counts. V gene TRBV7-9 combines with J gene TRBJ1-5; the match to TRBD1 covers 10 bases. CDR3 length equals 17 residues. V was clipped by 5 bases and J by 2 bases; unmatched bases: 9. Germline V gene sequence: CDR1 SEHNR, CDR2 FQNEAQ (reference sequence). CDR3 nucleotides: TGTGCCAGCAGCCATTCGGACAGGGGGGCGCGCAATCAGCCCCAGCATTTT. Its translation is CASSHSDRGARNQPQHF.

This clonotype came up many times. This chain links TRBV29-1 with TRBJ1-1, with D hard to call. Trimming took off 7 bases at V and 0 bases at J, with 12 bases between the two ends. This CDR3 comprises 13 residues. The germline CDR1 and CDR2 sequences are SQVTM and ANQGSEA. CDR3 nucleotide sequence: TGCAGCGCTGGAGGCAGATTGAACACTGAAGCTTTCTTT. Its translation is CSAGGRLNTEAFF.

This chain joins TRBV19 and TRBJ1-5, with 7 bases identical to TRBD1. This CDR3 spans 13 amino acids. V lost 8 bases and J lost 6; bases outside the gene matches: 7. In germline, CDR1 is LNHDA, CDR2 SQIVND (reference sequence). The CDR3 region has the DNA TGTGCCAGTCAGGGGGTTTTGGGTCAGCCCCAGCATTTT. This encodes CASQGVLGQPQHF. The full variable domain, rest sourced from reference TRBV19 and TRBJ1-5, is DGGITQSPKYLFRKEGQNVTLSCEQNLNHDAMYWYRQDPGQGLRLIYYSQIVNDFQKGDIAEGYSVSREKKESFPLTVTSAQKNPTAFYLCASQGVLGQPQHFGDGTRLSIL.

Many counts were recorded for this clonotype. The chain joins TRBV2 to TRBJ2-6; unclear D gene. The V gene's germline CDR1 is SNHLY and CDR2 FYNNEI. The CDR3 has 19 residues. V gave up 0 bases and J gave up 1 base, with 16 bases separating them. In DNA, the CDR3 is TGTGCCAGCAGTGAAGCGCCGATGACATCCCTATCTGGGGCCAACGTCCTGACTTTC. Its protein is CASSEAPMTSLSGANVLTF.

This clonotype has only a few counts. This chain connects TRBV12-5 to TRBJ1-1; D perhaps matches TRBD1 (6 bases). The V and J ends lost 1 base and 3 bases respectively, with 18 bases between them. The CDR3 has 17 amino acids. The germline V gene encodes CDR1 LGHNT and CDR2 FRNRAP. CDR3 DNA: TGTGCTAGTGGTTTGGCCCCGTTCGACAGGTTGGACACTGAAGCTTTCTTT. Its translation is CASGLAPFDRLDTEAFF. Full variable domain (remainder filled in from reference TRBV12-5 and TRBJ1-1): DARVTQTPRHKVTEMGQEVTMRCQPILGHNTVFWYRQTMMQGLELLAYFRNRAPLDDSGMPKDRFSAEMPDATLATLKIQPSEPRDSAVYFCASGLAPFDRLDTEAFFGQGTRLTVV.

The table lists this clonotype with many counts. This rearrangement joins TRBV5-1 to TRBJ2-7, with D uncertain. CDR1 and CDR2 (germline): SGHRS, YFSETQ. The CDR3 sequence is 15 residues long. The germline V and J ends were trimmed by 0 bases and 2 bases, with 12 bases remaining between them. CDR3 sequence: CASSLEGQVTYEQYF. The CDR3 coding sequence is TGCGCCAGCAGCTTGGAAGGCCAGGTAACCTACGAGCAGTACTTC.

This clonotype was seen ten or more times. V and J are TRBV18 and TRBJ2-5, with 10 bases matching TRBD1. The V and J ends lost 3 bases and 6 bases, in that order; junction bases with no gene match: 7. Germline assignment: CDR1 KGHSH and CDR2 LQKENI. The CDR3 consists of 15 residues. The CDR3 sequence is CASSPWDRGGQTQYF. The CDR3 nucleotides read TGTGCCAGCTCACCCTGGGACAGGGGAGGTCAGACCCAGTACTTC.

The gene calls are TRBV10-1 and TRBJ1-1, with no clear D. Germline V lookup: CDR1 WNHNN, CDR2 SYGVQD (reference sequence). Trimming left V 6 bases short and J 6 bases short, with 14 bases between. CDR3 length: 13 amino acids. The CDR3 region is CASSQGGVPEAFF. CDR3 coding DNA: TGCGCCAGCAGCCAAGGCGGAGTCCCTGAAGCTTTCTTT.

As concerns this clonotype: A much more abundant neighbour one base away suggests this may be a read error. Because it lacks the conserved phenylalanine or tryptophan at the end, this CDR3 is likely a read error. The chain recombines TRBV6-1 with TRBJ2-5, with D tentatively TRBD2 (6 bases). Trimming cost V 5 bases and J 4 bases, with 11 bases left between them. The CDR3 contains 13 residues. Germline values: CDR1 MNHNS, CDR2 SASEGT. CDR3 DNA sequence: TGTGCCAGCAGTAGGTGGGGAGGAGAGACCCAGTACCTC. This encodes CASSRWGGETQYL.

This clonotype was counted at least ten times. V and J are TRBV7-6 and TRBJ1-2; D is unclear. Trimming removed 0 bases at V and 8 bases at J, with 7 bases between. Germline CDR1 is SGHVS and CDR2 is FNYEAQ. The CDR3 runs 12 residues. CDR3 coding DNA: TGTGCCAGCAGCTTAGCAGGGTCAGGCTACACCTTC. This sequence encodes CASSLAGSGYTF.

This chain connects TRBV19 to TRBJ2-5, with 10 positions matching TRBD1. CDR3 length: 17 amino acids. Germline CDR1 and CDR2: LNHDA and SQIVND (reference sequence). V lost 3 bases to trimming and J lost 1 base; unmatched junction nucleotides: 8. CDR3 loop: CASSIRPGQGFQETQYF. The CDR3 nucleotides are TGTGCCAGTAGTATTCGTCCGGGACAGGGGTTCCAAGAGACCCAGTACTTC.

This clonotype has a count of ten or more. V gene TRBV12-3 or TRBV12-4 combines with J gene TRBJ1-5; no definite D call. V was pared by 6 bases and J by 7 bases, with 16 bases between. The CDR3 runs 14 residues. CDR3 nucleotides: TGTGCCAGCAGCCCCGTGGAGTCGGGCCAGCCCCAGCATTTT. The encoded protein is CASSPVESGQPQHF.